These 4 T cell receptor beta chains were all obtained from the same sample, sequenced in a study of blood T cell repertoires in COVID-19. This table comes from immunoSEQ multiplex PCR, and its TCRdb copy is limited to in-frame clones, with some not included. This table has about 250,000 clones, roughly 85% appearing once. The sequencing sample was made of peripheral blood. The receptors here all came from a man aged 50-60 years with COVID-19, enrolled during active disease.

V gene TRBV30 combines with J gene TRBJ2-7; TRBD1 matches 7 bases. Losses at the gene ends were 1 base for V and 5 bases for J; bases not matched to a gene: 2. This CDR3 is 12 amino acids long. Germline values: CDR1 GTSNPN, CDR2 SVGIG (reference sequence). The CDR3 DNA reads TGTGCCTGGAGTGGACAGGGCCACGAGCAGTACTTC. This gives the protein CAWSGQGHEQYF.

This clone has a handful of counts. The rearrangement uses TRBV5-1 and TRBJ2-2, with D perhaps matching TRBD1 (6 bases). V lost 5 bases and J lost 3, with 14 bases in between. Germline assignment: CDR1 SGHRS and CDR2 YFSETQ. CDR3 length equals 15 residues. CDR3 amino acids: CASRNRERDTGELFF. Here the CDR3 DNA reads TGCGCCAGCAGGAACAGGGAGAGGGACACCGGGGAGCTGTTTTTT.

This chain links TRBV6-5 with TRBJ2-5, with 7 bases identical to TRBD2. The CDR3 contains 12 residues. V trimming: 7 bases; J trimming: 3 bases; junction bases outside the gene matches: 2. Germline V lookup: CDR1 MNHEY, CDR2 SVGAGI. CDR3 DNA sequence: TGTGCCAGCATGGGAGGGAAAGAGACCCAGTACTTC. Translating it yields CASMGGKETQYF.

CDR3 in amino acids: CASSRSRSQPQHF. DNA of the CDR3: TGTGCCAGCAGCCGGTCCAGGTCTCAGCCCCAGCATTTT. This sequence joins TRBV7-8 and TRBJ1-5; D remains unclear. With 5 bases removed from V and 6 bases from J, the gap between germline ends came to 11 bases. This CDR3 is 13 amino acids long. The germline V gene has CDR1 SGHVS and CDR2 FQNEAQ.